This TCR beta chain was recorded in a study of shared T cell receptors in the human thymus. Sequencing used immunoSEQ multiplex PCR; TCRdb keeps in-frame clones, though not all of them. This table has about 660,000 clones, approximately 90% appearing once. The V gene end was trimmed by 2 bases and the J gene end by 6 bases; junction bases not matched to a gene: 6. Germline CDR1 is SGHTA and CDR2 is FQGNSA. The CDR3 is 15 residues long. These data were likewise used in another study, on human thymus T cells.

The sequence came from a boy in the first two years of life with a congenital heart defect. V usage is TRBV7-2 and J usage is TRBJ2-3; TRBD2 matches at 9 bases. The sequenced material came from thymocytes. The chain's CDR3 is CASSLRREGPDTQYF. DNA for the CDR3: TGTGCCAGCAGCTTACGGCGGGAGGGGCCGGATACGCAGTATTTT.